The rows below give T cell receptor beta chains drawn from one sample of a study of T cell repertoires in cytomegalovirus infection. TCRdb reprocessed the reads with MiXCR, giving one entry per CDR3 protein. The sample yields 150,000 or so distinct CDR3 sequences, 17% seen once. The sample taken for sequencing was CD8+ T cells from PBMCs. The source is a human donor in good health (CMV status not recorded). Some clones in this sample may be carry-over from other donors' samples. Both conserved end residues are part of each CDR3. The D gene is left open where the match is weak. Clone size is not always given. Where it is, it says once, few, many or a class for expanded clones.

TRBV5-1	TRBJ2-7	-	-	TGCGCCAGCAGCTTGGGCAGGGAAACCGAGCAGTACTTC	CASSLGRETEQYF
TRBV7-9	TRBJ1-5	many	-	TGTGCCAGCAGCTTAGCCGGGCAAACCAGTCAGCCCCAGCATTTT	CASSLAGQTSQPQHF
TRBV7-2	TRBJ2-1	few	TRBD2	TGTGCCAGCAGCTTAACCCCTAGCGGATATTACAATGAGCAGTTCTTC	CASSLTPSGYYNEQFF
TRBV25-1	TRBJ1-5	-	-	TGTGCCAGCAGTGAATCTAGTCTGGCTCAGCCCCAGCATTTT	CASSESSLAQPQHF
TRBV6-5	TRBJ1-5	-	-	TGTGCCAGCAGGCAGGGTCGGGATACCTATAGCAATCAGCCCCAGCATTTT	CASRQGRDTYSNQPQHF
TRBV11-2	TRBJ2-7	few	TRBD2	TGTGCCAGCAGCTCCCACCCGGGACTAGTTGACGAGCAGTACTTC	CASSSHPGLVDEQYF
TRBV7-8	TRBJ1-1	-	-	TGTGCCAGCAGCCCGGGCCGGGGAGACGAAGCTTTCTTT	CASSPGRGDEAFF
TRBV27	TRBJ2-1	-	TRBD2	TGTGCCAGCAGTTTTGGTAGCGGGTCGGGCGAGCAGTTCTTC	CASSFGSGSGEQFF
TRBV28	TRBJ2-7	-	-	TGTGCCAGCAGTTTAGGGACCAAAACGGAGGTTTACGAGCAGTACTTC	CASSLGTKTEVYEQYF
TRBV11-2	TRBJ2-4	few	-	TGTGCCAGCAGCACGCGGAAGGGCCGGGACATTCAGTACTTC	CASSTRKGRDIQYF
TRBV9	TRBJ1-1	-	-	TGTGCCAGCAGCGGCCTAGGGGGACCGAATCAACCTAACACTGAAGCTTTCTTT	CASSGLGGPNQPNTEAFF
TRBV19	TRBJ2-7	once	-	TGTGCCAGTAGTGGAACAGCGGTGGGCTACGAGCAGTACTTC	CASSGTAVGYEQYF
TRBV5-6	TRBJ1-6	-	-	TGTGCCAGCAGCTTGGCCAGGGAGACATTCGTATCACCCCTCCACTTT	CASSLARETFVSPLHF
TRBV7-9	TRBJ2-7	few	-	TGTGCCAGCTTCGGCAGTGGAGGGAGCTCCTACGAGCAGTACTTC	CASFGSGGSSYEQYF
TRBV28	TRBJ2-3	-	TRBD1	TGTGCCACCGCGTGGACAGGGACGCCAGATACGCAGTATTTT	CATAWTGTPDTQYF
TRBV6-2/TRBV6-3	TRBJ2-1	few	TRBD2	TGTGCCAGCAGTTTTACTAGCGGATACAATGAGCAGTTCTTC	CASSFTSGYNEQFF
TRBV9	TRBJ2-1	few	TRBD1	TGTGCCAGCAGCCCGGGACAGGGGCTGAATGAGCAGTTCTTC	CASSPGQGLNEQFF
TRBV7-6	TRBJ2-1	-	-	TGTGCCAGCAGCTTAGCGCCCCCGAATGAGCAGTTCTTC	CASSLAPPNEQFF
TRBV29-1	TRBJ2-1	-	TRBD2	TGCAGCGTTGATGGCGCACTAGCGGCCACTCCCGGGAGTTACAATGAGCATTTCTTC	CSVDGALAATPGSYNEHFF
TRBV7-8	TRBJ2-4	-	TRBD2	TGTGCCAGCAGCTTAGAGATACGCGGGAGTTACCTAGCCAAAAACATTCAGTACTTC	CASSLEIRGSYLAKNIQYF
TRBV7-2	TRBJ1-1	many	TRBD1	TGTGCCAGCAGCTTAGGACAGGGACCCACTGATGAAGCTTTCTTT	CASSLGQGPTDEAFF
TRBV14	TRBJ2-1	many	-	TGTGCCAGCAGCCAAGTTGGCGGTTTAAGGGACAATGAGCAGTTCTTC	CASSQVGGLRDNEQFF
TRBV11-2	TRBJ2-1	-	-	TGTGCCAGCAGCCCCCTTGTAGGCGCCTACAATGAGCAGTTCTTC	CASSPLVGAYNEQFF
TRBV6-2/TRBV6-3	TRBJ2-7	many	-	TGTGCCAGCAGTCCGCCGCGGGATACCTACGAGCAGTACTTC	CASSPPRDTYEQYF
TRBV27	TRBJ1-1	-	-	TGTGCCAGCAGTTCGCCGGGCCCACGGTTCACTGAAGCTTTCTTT	CASSSPGPRFTEAFF
TRBV7-6	TRBJ1-1	-	-	TGTGCCAGCAGCTTAGCAGAGGGCTACACTGAAGCTTTCTTT	CASSLAEGYTEAFF
TRBV12-3/TRBV12-4	TRBJ2-1	-	TRBD2	TGTGCCAGCAGGCAACTGGCGGGAGGGTACAATGAGCAGTTCTTC	CASRQLAGGYNEQFF
TRBV28	TRBJ2-1	-	-	TGTGCCAGCAGCCGCCCGCCACGCGGGAATGAGCAGTTCTTC	CASSRPPRGNEQFF
TRBV7-9	TRBJ2-7	-	-	TGTGCCAGCAGTGACATCAGGGGTATAGAGCAGTACTTC	CASSDIRGIEQYF
TRBV25-1	TRBJ2-7	few	-	TGTGCCAGCACTACAGGTTATGGATCCTTATACGAGCAGTACTTC	CASTTGYGSLYEQYF
TRBV20-1	TRBJ1-6	-	-	TGCAGTGCTAGAGATCAGGGAAGGAGGGGCTCACCCCTCCACTTT	CSARDQGRRGSPLHF
TRBV6-5	TRBJ2-2	few	-	TGTGCCAGCAGTTTCAGGGTGGATAACACCGGGGAGCTGTTTTTT	CASSFRVDNTGELFF
TRBV28	TRBJ1-5	few	-	TGTGCCAGCAGTTTAACAGTCAAACAGCCCCAGCATTTT	CASSLTVKQPQHF
TRBV5-1	TRBJ2-7	-	TRBD1	TGCGCCAGCAGTTTGGGGACAGGGGGCCGCTACGAGCAGTACTTC	CASSLGTGGRYEQYF
TRBV7-6	TRBJ1-4	-	-	TGTGCCAGCAGCTTAGTCGGGGGCGCAACTAATGAAAAACTGTTTTTT	CASSLVGGATNEKLFF
TRBV4-3	TRBJ2-1	-	TRBD1	TGCGCCAGCAGCCAAGGCTTAGGGGACAGGGGCTACAATGAGCAGTTCTTC	CASSQGLGDRGYNEQFF
TRBV7-6	TRBJ1-4	-	-	TGTGCCAGCAGCGTTAGTGCGGACCCGAATGAAAAACTGTTTTTT	CASSVSADPNEKLFF
TRBV19	TRBJ2-1	-	TRBD2	TGTGCCAGTAGTAGCGTTGCGGGGGATGAGCAGTTCTTC	CASSSVAGDEQFF
TRBV7-3	TRBJ2-5	-	TRBD1	TGTGCCAGCAGCTTAGGAGCAGGGGGTCTTGAGACCCAGTACTTC	CASSLGAGGLETQYF
TRBV11-2	TRBJ2-3	-	-	TGTGCCAGCAGCTTAGTACGTGAAGATACGCAGTATTTT	CASSLVREDTQYF
TRBV14	TRBJ1-2	once	-	TGTGCCAGCAGCCAAGATCGGGGAGCAACTAACTATGGCTACACCTTC	CASSQDRGATNYGYTF
TRBV20-1	TRBJ2-7	few	-	TGCAGTGCTAAGGGGACGACCACACACTACGAGCAGTACTTC	CSAKGTTTHYEQYF
TRBV27	TRBJ2-7	-	TRBD2	TGTGCCAGCAGTTTATTGAGCGGGACCCCCTACGAGCAGTACTTC	CASSLLSGTPYEQYF
TRBV12-5	TRBJ2-2	-	-	TGTGGTACTAAGGGAGACACCGGGGAGCTGTTTTTT	CGTKGDTGELFF
TRBV6-2/TRBV6-3	TRBJ1-2	few	-	TGTGCCAGCAGTTACTCGAGAGAACAGGGCGACGACTATGGCTACACCTTC	CASSYSREQGDDYGYTF
TRBV11-2	TRBJ2-2	-	-	TGTGCCAAGGGGATCAGAGGCACCGGGGAGCTGTTTTTT	CAKGIRGTGELFF
TRBV29-1	TRBJ2-7	-	TRBD2	TGCAGCGTTGGCGGGGGGGACTACGAGCAGTACTTC	CSVGGGDYEQYF
TRBV7-9	TRBJ2-1	-	TRBD2	TGTGCCAGCAGCGGTACTAGCGGGAGGGCCCTGAGCTCCTACAATGAGCAGTTCTTC	CASSGTSGRALSSYNEQFF
TRBV7-2	TRBJ1-2	-	-	TGTGCCAGCAGCTTGATTGCCAACTATGGCTACACCTTC	CASSLIANYGYTF
TRBV11-2	TRBJ2-1	few	TRBD2	TGTGCCAGCAGCTTAGATGGACTAGCGGGAACTAACTCCTACAATGAGCAGTTCTTC	CASSLDGLAGTNSYNEQFF
TRBV15	TRBJ2-6	few	TRBD1	TGTGCCACCTCCCCCAGGGGGCCTTCGACCGGTGGGGCCAACGTCCTGACTTTC	CATSPRGPSTGGANVLTF
TRBV12-3/TRBV12-4	TRBJ2-3	-	-	TGTGCCAGCAGTTTCTTGAGCGGGTCCACAGATACGCAGTATTTT	CASSFLSGSTDTQYF
TRBV7-2	TRBJ1-4	-	-	TGTGCCAGCAGCTCTGCCGGGGGCTTGGCGGAAAAACTGTTTTTT	CASSSAGGLAEKLFF
TRBV5-6	TRBJ1-4	once	-	TGTGCCAGCAGCTCCAACCCGAACCCTGGGGAGAATGAAAAACTGTTTTTT	CASSSNPNPGENEKLFF
TRBV10-3	TRBJ2-1	-	-	TGTGCCATCAGTGAGAGAGGGACTGAGCAGTTCTTC	CAISERGTEQFF
TRBV7-2	TRBJ1-1	-	-	TGTGCCAGCAGCTTCGGACAGATCGCTTTCTTT	CASSFGQIAFF
TRBV5-6	TRBJ1-2	few	TRBD1	TGTGCCAGCAGCTTTTCGGACAGGGAAGAGGACTATGGCTACACCTTC	CASSFSDREEDYGYTF